Below, 30 T cell receptor beta chains from the same sample are listed, as sequenced in a study of shared clonotypes between healthy human individuals (dated by TCRdb to the early 2020s). CD8 naive samples consisted of CD45RO-negative cells that were positively selected for CCR7, yielding a CD45RA+CCR7+ population without TemRA cells. The library was obtained by the immunoSEQ multiplex PCR assay. TCRdb stores this immuneACCESS table with in-frame sequences only. Part of the clones is absent; in the studies checked, under half of the shortfall reflects unresolved V genes, and no reason is known for the rest. The sample table shows around 1.9 million clones, and about 92% are seen once. The ten largest clones take up under 2% of the sample. The sequenced material came from naive CD8+ T cells from PBMCs. What the cell subset or site label conveys for this sample: CD45RA+CCR7+. All receptors come from a man younger than 30 in good health. Some clones in this sample may be carry-over from other donors' samples.

The rearrangement uses TRBV19 and TRBJ2-7, with TRBD2 matching 8 bases. V dropped 6 bases and J dropped 5; count of bases not matched to a gene: 12. The germline gives CDR1 LNHDA, CDR2 SQIVND (reference sequence). The CDR3 has 15 amino acids. CDR3 bases: TGTGCCAGTAGAGCGGGAGTCGCCCGTCCTGACGAGCAGTACTTC. It encodes CASRAGVARPDEQYF.

The V call is TRBV10-1, the J call TRBJ2-1; tentative D call: TRBD1 (5 bases). Germline loops: CDR1 WNHNN, CDR2 SYGVQD (reference sequence). Trimming removed 9 bases at V and 4 bases at J, with 19 bases between. The CDR3 contains 15 residues. In DNA, the CDR3 is TGCGCCAGGACCCCGAGGACAAGACCTTACAATGAGCAGTTCTTC. Its translation is CARTPRTRPYNEQFF.

This rearrangement joins TRBV30 to TRBJ2-5, with a tentative D call TRBD2 (6 bases). The CDR3 runs 14 residues. V lost 4 bases and J 1 base, leaving 13 bases between the germline ends. The germline CDR1 and CDR2 sequences are GTSNPN and SVGIG (reference sequence). Here the CDR3 reads CAWNPRLGQETQYF. The CDR3 DNA reads as TGTGCCTGGAACCCCCGACTAGGCCAAGAGACCCAGTACTTC.

The rearrangement uses TRBV23-1 and TRBJ1-2; D is unclear. TRBV23-1 is recorded as an ORF, its role being uncertain. CDR3 length: 16 residues. V lost 3 bases and J 0 bases, leaving 14 bases between the germline ends. CDR3 region: CASSQNYGKTNYGYTF. Written as DNA, the CDR3 is TGCGCCAGCAGTCAGAACTACGGGAAGACTAACTATGGCTACACCTTC.

The V gene is TRBV7-9, the J gene TRBJ1-2; possible D gene TRBD1, 5 bases. This CDR3 has 15 amino acids. Germline CDR1 is SEHNR and CDR2 is FQNEAQ (reference sequence). V lost 5 bases and J 0 bases, leaving 13 bases between the germline ends. CDR3 DNA: TGTGCCAGCAGCCCCATGGGGCGGACTAACTATGGCTACACCTTC. This codes for CASSPMGRTNYGYTF.

The chain links TRBV14 to TRBJ1-4; 12 positions agree with TRBD1. J lost 6 bases, V lost 4 bases, and 18 bases had no gene match. This CDR3 has 20 amino acids. Germline CDR1 SGHDN, CDR2 FVKESK. The CDR3 DNA reads TGTGCCAGCAGCCCAGAAGAACTCGGGACAGGGGGCGCAAGGTATGAAAAACTGTTTTTT. Protein product: CASSPEELGTGGARYEKLFF.

The V call is TRBV6-6, the J call TRBJ1-4, with D maybe TRBD1 (5 bases). Germline lookup yields CDR1 MNHNY and CDR2 SVGAGI (reference sequence). V lost 4 bases, J lost 7 bases, and 10 bases lay in between. The CDR3 extends over 13 amino acids. As DNA, the CDR3 is TGTGCCAGCAGTTCGGGACCTGGTGAAAAACTGTTTTTT. This codes for CASSSGPGEKLFF.

This chain joins TRBV4-1 and TRBJ1-5, with 8 bases aligning to TRBD1. CDR3 size: 18 residues. The junction had 11 bases not matched to a gene; V was cut back by 3 bases and J by 1 base. CDR1 and CDR2 (germline): MGHRA, YSYEKL. The CDR3 sequence is CASSHLRDRGDSNQPQHF. The CDR3 bases are TGCGCCAGCAGCCACCTCCGAGACAGGGGAGACAGCAATCAGCCCCAGCATTTT.

The V call is TRBV10-3, the J call TRBJ2-2; weak D call: TRBD2 (5 bases). The CDR3 consists of 17 residues. The V and J ends lost 0 bases and 3 bases respectively, with 14 bases between them. CDR1 and CDR2 from the germline V gene are ENHRY and SYGVKD. For the CDR3, the DNA is TGTGCCATCAGTGAGTCACATCGGGGAGAGGACACCGGGGAGCTGTTTTTT. Its protein product is CAISESHRGEDTGELFF.

The chain recombines TRBV13 with TRBJ2-7; TRBD1 might be the D (5 bases). V gave up 0 bases and J gave up 3 bases, with 9 bases separating them. From germline, CDR1 is PRHDT and CDR2 FYEKMQ (reference sequence). CDR3 size: 14 residues. The CDR3 DNA is TGTGCCAGCAGCTTAGGCCAGGGAATCTACGAGCAGTACTTC. Amino acid sequence: CASSLGQGIYEQYF.

The J gene is TRBJ2-7, the V gene TRBV27; D perhaps matches TRBD1 (5 bases). The V gene lost 3 bases and the J gene lost 4 bases, with 16 bases spanning the gap. Germline V gene sequence: CDR1 MNHEY, CDR2 SMNVEV (reference sequence). The CDR3 spans 15 residues. CDR3 nucleotide sequence: TGTGCCAGCAGTTTTGGTGGGGCGACGCTTTACGAGCAGTACTTC. Protein sequence: CASSFGGATLYEQYF.

V and J are TRBV4-3 and TRBJ2-1; D unclear. V gave up 3 bases and J gave up 8 bases, with 11 bases separating them. In germline, CDR1 is LGHNA, CDR2 YSLEER. The CDR3 spans 13 residues. The chain's CDR3 is CASSQASRDEQFF. The CDR3 DNA reads as TGCGCCAGCAGCCAGGCTTCTAGAGATGAGCAGTTCTTC.

The chain carries TRBV15 and TRBJ1-2, with D perhaps matching TRBD1 (5 bases). This CDR3 spans 11 amino acids. Trimming took 8 bases from V and 8 from J, leaving 12 bases between them. The germline V gene has CDR1 LNHNV and CDR2 YYDKDF (reference sequence). The CDR3 DNA reads TGTGCCACCTCCTCCGGGGGGGGCTACACCTTC. As protein: CATSSGGGYTF.

About this clone: Other DNA sequences in the same sample also yield this CDR3. The rearrangement uses TRBV5-1 and TRBJ2-7, with 7 positions matching TRBD2. J was trimmed by 0 bases and V by 0 bases; bases with no gene match: 3. Per the germline V gene, CDR1 is SGHRS and CDR2 is YFSETQ. This CDR3 is built from 15 residues. CDR3 in DNA: TGCGCCAGCAGCTTGGCCATAGCGGGCTCCTACGAGCAGTACTTC. This codes for CASSLAIAGSYEQYF. The variable domain in full, with the rest retrieved from reference TRBV5-1 and TRBJ2-7, is KAGVTQTPRYLIKTRGQQVTLSCSPISGHRSVSWYQQTPGQGLQFLFEYFSETQRNKGNFPGRFSGRQFSNSRSEMNVSTLELGDSALYLCASSLAIAGSYEQYFGPGTRLTVT.

The genes are TRBV27 and TRBJ2-1, with TRBD1 matching over 9 bases. The CDR3 contains 15 residues. The junction had 13 bases not matched to a gene; V was cut back by 8 bases and J by 8 bases. Germline values: CDR1 MNHEY, CDR2 SMNVEV (reference sequence). The CDR3 bases are TGTGCCAGCTCATACCGGACAGGGGTCCTGTATGAGCAGTTCTTC. Its protein product is CASSYRTGVLYEQFF.

This rearrangement joins TRBV4-2 to TRBJ2-7, with TRBD1 matching 7 bases. CDR3 length: 15 residues. V was pared by 2 bases and J by 3 bases, with 7 bases of the junction left unmatched. Germline loops: CDR1 LGHNA, CDR2 YNFKEQ. The CDR3 nucleotides read TGTGCCAGCAGCCAACAGACAGGGAGATACTACGAGCAGTACTTC. Its protein is CASSQQTGRYYEQYF.

J is TRBJ1-2 and V is TRBV10-3; 10 bases map to TRBD1. The CDR3 covers 15 residues. V lost 2 bases, J lost 7 bases, and 7 bases stayed unmatched. Germline values: CDR1 ENHRY, CDR2 SYGVKD. The CDR3 nucleotides read TGTGCCATCAGTGAGATGACAGGGGGCTGGGTTGGCTACACCTTC. This translates into CAISEMTGGWVGYTF.

J is TRBJ1-5 and V is TRBV28, with D maybe TRBD1 (5 bases). Germline values: CDR1 MDHEN, CDR2 SYDVKM. This CDR3 is 18 amino acids long. Trimming shortened V by 7 bases and J by 2 bases, and 24 bases separated the two germline ends. CDR3 loop: CASTIGLLLIGGNQPQHF. The CDR3 bases are TGTGCCAGCACCATTGGACTGCTCCTTATAGGGGGCAATCAGCCCCAGCATTTT.

The V gene is TRBV11-2, the J gene TRBJ2-4, with D perhaps matching TRBD2 (6 bases). The CDR3 is made up of 17 amino acids. V lost 5 bases and J 9 bases, leaving 26 bases between the germline ends. The germline gives CDR1 SGHAT, CDR2 FQNNGV. The CDR3 here is CASSPRHNGTHWGIQYF. The CDR3 region has the DNA TGTGCCAGCAGCCCTCGACACAATGGGACTCACTGGGGCATTCAGTACTTC. The complete variable domain, with remaining parts taken from reference TRBV11-2 and TRBJ2-4, reads EAGVAQSPRYKIIEKRQSVAFWCNPISGHATLYWYQQILGQGPKLLIQFQNNGVVDDSQLPKDRFSAERLKGVDSTLKIQPAKLEDSAVYLCASSPRHNGTHWGIQYFGAGTRLSVL.

A remark on this clone: This specimen includes other DNA sequences encoding the same CDR3. The chain combines TRBV6-5 with TRBJ1-2; D remains ambiguous. The CDR3 length is 13 residues. Trimming cost V 2 bases and J 2 bases, with 6 bases left between them. Germline V CDR1 and CDR2: MNHEY, SVGAGI. This CDR3 is CASSYGPNYGYTF. The DNA of the CDR3 is TGTGCCAGCAGTTACGGGCCGAACTATGGCTACACCTTC.

The gene calls are TRBV15 and TRBJ2-1; tentatively, D is TRBD2 (6 bases). Germline assignment: CDR1 LNHNV and CDR2 YYDKDF (reference sequence). The CDR3 covers 15 residues. The V end was cut by 4 bases, the J end by 4 bases, with 14 bases between. The chain's CDR3 is CATSKGLNQYNEQFF. In DNA, the CDR3 is TGTGCCACCAGCAAGGGACTCAACCAATACAATGAGCAGTTCTTC.

V usage is TRBV7-9 and J usage is TRBJ1-5; D is uncertain. In germline, CDR1 is SEHNR, CDR2 FQNEAQ (reference sequence). V was trimmed by 2 bases and J by 0 bases, leaving 11 bases between them. This CDR3 contains 16 residues. The chain's CDR3 is CASSLPGEDSNQPQHF. CDR3 DNA sequence: TGTGCCAGCAGCTTACCGGGAGAGGATAGCAATCAGCCCCAGCATTTT.

V usage is TRBV9 and J usage is TRBJ2-1; 11 bases match TRBD2. J gave up 5 bases and V 6 bases, and 4 bases lay outside the gene matches. The CDR3 sequence is 14 residues long. CDR1 and CDR2 from the germline V gene are SGDLS and YYNGEE. CDR3 bases: TGTGCCAGCAACCCGGGACTAGCGGACAATGAGCAGTTCTTC. This gives the protein CASNPGLADNEQFF.

V and J are TRBV28 and TRBJ2-1; no clear D. Germline V gene lookup returns CDR1 MDHEN and CDR2 SYDVKM. Trimming took off 7 bases at V and 3 bases at J, with 16 bases between the two ends. The CDR3 runs to 15 residues. CDR3 nucleotide sequence: TGTGCCAGCACCCTAGATCCAAGTCTCTACAATGAGCAGTTCTTC. Translated: CASTLDPSLYNEQFF.

V usage is TRBV11-2 and J usage is TRBJ2-1; possibly TRBD2 for D (6 bases). V lost 3 bases to trimming and J lost 8 bases, with 14 bases between them. The germline gives CDR1 SGHAT, CDR2 FQNNGV. This CDR3 has 14 residues. Here the CDR3 reads CASSFIGASDEQFF. CDR3 bases: TGTGCCAGCAGCTTTATTGGTGCTAGCGATGAGCAGTTCTTC.

In nucleotides, the CDR3 is TGTGCCAGCAGCTTCGCAGGGAGGGAAACTAATGAGCAGTTCTTC. It specifies CASSFAGRETNEQFF. The V and J genes are TRBV11-2 and TRBJ2-1; 7 nucleotides agree with TRBD2. The ends lost 3 bases at V and 7 bases at J; junction bases unmatched: 9. CDR1 SGHAT and CDR2 FQNNGV come from the germline V gene. The CDR3 consists of 15 residues.

The chain links TRBV27 to TRBJ1-3; tentative D call: TRBD1 (6 bases). V lost 5 bases, J lost 2 bases, and 13 bases lay in between. CDR1 is MNHEY and CDR2 is SMNVEV in the germline V gene (reference sequence). The CDR3 runs 15 residues. The CDR3 DNA reads as TGTGCCAGCAGTACTTTACAGGGTACTGGAAACACCATATATTTT. It specifies CASSTLQGTGNTIYF.

The V and J genes are TRBV14 and TRBJ2-7; 9 positions match TRBD1. This CDR3 contains 15 residues. Per germline, CDR1 SGHDN and CDR2 FVKESK. With 4 bases clipped from V and 6 bases from J, the junction kept 10 bases outside the gene matches. This CDR3 is CASSRLRDRVSEQYF. DNA for the CDR3: TGTGCCAGCAGCCGGCTCCGGGACAGGGTTTCCGAGCAGTACTTC.

The chain couples TRBV18 to TRBJ2-5; a possible D gene is TRBD2 (6 bases). V dropped 6 bases and J dropped 0 bases, with 20 bases sitting between them. Germline lookup yields CDR1 KGHSH and CDR2 LQKENI. This CDR3 spans 17 amino acids. CDR3: CASSAGPRGPYQETQYF. CDR3 DNA: TGTGCCAGCTCCGCGGGGCCTAGGGGACCGTACCAAGAGACCCAGTACTTC.

The chain couples TRBV2 to TRBJ2-7, with D perhaps matching TRBD1 (6 bases). This CDR3 is 15 amino acids long. V lost 1 base and J lost 7, with 17 bases in between. Per germline, CDR1 SNHLY and CDR2 FYNNEI. DNA of the CDR3: TGTGCCAGCAGTGAAGTGGACAGTAGCCTTAATGAGCAGTACTTC. This sequence encodes CASSEVDSSLNEQYF.